This entry is about one T cell receptor beta chain. The data belong to a study of blood T cell repertoires in COVID-19. At the level of the study: The United States, Italy and Spain were the sources of the acute and convalescent COVID-19 samples. The analysed material was cDNA or gDNA that came from T cells, B-cell-depleted T cells, or PBMCs.

Authors' analysis steps: Using reference gene primer amplification, nucleated cell counts were estimated. Clones were sequenced by immunoSEQ multiplex PCR, and TCRdb holds only the in-frame ones, with some missing. The V and J calls and the clone size are those of that table, but D and trimming were determined from the DNA. The sample has some 94,000 clones; over 80% are singletons. Material: peripheral blood. The clonotype originates from a man aged 65-85 years with active or convalescent COVID-19.

The CDR3 sequence: CASSLRRGPNYGYTF. In DNA, the CDR3 is TGTGCCAGCAGTTTAAGAAGGGGGCCTAACTATGGCTACACCTTC. This chain uses TRBV27 with TRBJ1-2; 7 bases match TRBD1. The CDR3 is made up of 15 amino acids. From germline, CDR1 is MNHEY and CDR2 SMNVEV (reference sequence). V gave up 2 bases and J gave up 0 bases; unmatched junction bases: 3.